One sample yielded the 21 T cell receptor beta chains listed below, sequenced in a study of T cell responses to AZD1222 COVID-19 vaccine. Clones were sequenced by immunoSEQ multiplex PCR, and TCRdb holds only the in-frame ones, with some missing. This sample yields about 97,000 clones, of which roughly 84% are seen a single time; 2.5% to 3% belongs to the top ten. Material: peripheral blood, obtained on day 0 of AZD1222 vaccination. The receptors originated from an adult in good health.

The chain combines TRBV16 with TRBJ1-2, with D perhaps matching TRBD1 (5 bases). This CDR3 spans 15 amino acids. Germline values: CDR1 KGHSY, CDR2 FQNENV. V gave up 0 bases and J gave up 5 bases, with 13 bases separating them. The CDR3 sequence: CASSQSFREGYGYTF. As DNA, the CDR3 is TGTGCCAGCAGCCAATCGTTCAGGGAAGGGTATGGCTACACCTTC.

The chain's CDR3 is CASSLLRGDGEKLFF. CDR3 coding DNA: TGTGCCAGCAGCTTACTTAGGGGAGACGGAGAAAAACTGTTTTTT. The genes are TRBV7-8 and TRBJ1-4, with TRBD1 as a possible D gene (5 bases). Per germline, CDR1 SGHVS and CDR2 FQNEAQ. Trimming took 2 bases from V and 8 from J, leaving 15 bases between them. This CDR3 has 15 residues.

V is TRBV9 and J is TRBJ2-3; D possibly corresponds to TRBD1 (6 bases). The CDR3 has 13 residues. Trimming removed 4 bases from V and 3 bases from J, with 9 bases in between. From germline, CDR1 is SGDLS and CDR2 YYNGEE. The CDR3, as DNA: TGTGCCAGCAGCCCCCAGGGGACAGATACGCAGTATTTT. Amino acid sequence: CASSPQGTDTQYF. The variable domain in full, completed from reference TRBV9 and TRBJ2-3, reads DSGVTQTPKHLITATGQRVTLRCSPRSGDLSVYWYQQSLDQGLQFLIQYYNGEERAKGNILERFSAQQFPDLHSELNLSSLELGDSALYFCASSPQGTDTQYFGPGTRLTVL.

The chain employs TRBV7-2 and TRBJ2-2, with D hard to call. The V gene's germline CDR1 is SGHTA and CDR2 FQGNSA. The CDR3 contains 13 residues. Trimming left V 6 bases short and J 2 bases short, with 7 bases between. CDR3 in amino acids: CASRTRNTGELFF. The CDR3 region has the DNA TGTGCCAGCAGAACCCGAAACACCGGGGAGCTGTTTTTT.

The V gene is TRBV30, the J gene TRBJ1-1, with D possibly TRBD1 on 5 matching bases. In germline, CDR1 is GTSNPN, CDR2 SVGIG (reference sequence). The CDR3 sequence is 13 residues long. V was shortened by 4 bases and J by 3 bases, with 12 bases between the two germline ends. CDR3 sequence: CAWIGRGDTEAFF. CDR3 nucleotides: TGTGCCTGGATCGGCCGGGGCGACACTGAAGCTTTCTTT.

This clone was found once. The V call is TRBV10-1, the J call TRBJ1-2; the D is unclear. Per germline, CDR1 WNHNN and CDR2 SYGVQD (reference sequence). The germline V and J ends were trimmed by 9 bases and 8 bases, with 22 bases remaining between them. The CDR3 extends over 14 amino acids. CDR3 sequence (DNA): TGCGCCAGATCTTTTCTGGGGAGAGTTGACGGCTACACCTTC. As protein: CARSFLGRVDGYTF.

The chain has TRBV27 and TRBJ1-5; D unclear. Per the germline V gene, CDR1 is MNHEY and CDR2 is SMNVEV (reference sequence). Trimming pared 2 bases from V and 5 bases from J, leaving 16 bases between. The CDR3 consists of 16 residues. CDR3 sequence reads: CASSLSGNHLYQPQHF. The CDR3 nucleotides read TGTGCCAGCAGTTTAAGCGGGAATCATCTTTATCAGCCCCAGCATTTT.

The J gene is TRBJ1-1, the V gene TRBV30, with D maybe TRBD1 (5 bases). This CDR3 contains 12 residues. V dropped 1 base and J dropped 6 bases, with 9 bases sitting between them. The germline CDR1 and CDR2 sequences are GTSNPN and SVGIG (reference sequence). The DNA of the CDR3 is TGTGCCTGGAGTGGGGACCGAGCTGAAGCTTTCTTT. This gives the protein CAWSGDRAEAFF.

For this clone: At the DNA level, this CDR3 is encoded by other sequences in the same sample as well. The chain joins TRBV11-2 to TRBJ2-2; D is unclear. The V gene lost 1 base and the J gene lost 6 bases, with 3 bases spanning the gap. This CDR3 region has 12 residues. Germline CDR1 is SGHAT and CDR2 is FQNNGV. In nucleotides, the CDR3 is TGTGCCAGCAGCTTAGTGGCCGGGGAGCTGTTTTTT. Residues: CASSLVAGELFF.

The chain combines TRBV7-9 with TRBJ2-7, with D unresolved. CDR1 is SEHNR, CDR2 FQNEAQ, per germline (reference sequence). V was trimmed by 2 bases and J by 5 bases, leaving 4 bases between them. The CDR3 length is 11 residues. For the CDR3, the DNA is TGTGCCAGCAGCTTATTGGACGAGCAGTACTTC. As protein: CASSLLDEQYF.

This sequence joins TRBV29-1 and TRBJ1-2; D remains unclear. This CDR3 has 13 amino acids. The V and J ends lost 0 bases and 4 bases respectively, with 9 bases between them. CDR1 is SQVTM, CDR2 ANQGSEA, per germline. DNA for the CDR3: TGCAGCGTTGAAGATCTTTTCGGCTATGGCTACACCTTC. Translated, it gives CSVEDLFGYGYTF.

This clone was seen only once. The V gene is TRBV6-5, the J gene TRBJ1-4; no firm D call. Per germline, CDR1 MNHEY and CDR2 SVGAGI. The germline V and J ends were trimmed by 6 bases and 8 bases, with 13 bases remaining between them. There are 13 residues in the CDR3. The CDR3 spells CASRRLVTEKLFF. DNA for the CDR3: TGTGCCAGCAGGAGGCTTGTGACCGAAAAACTGTTTTTT.

The chain employs TRBV27 and TRBJ2-1; 12 bases line up with TRBD2. CDR1 and CDR2 (germline): MNHEY, SMNVEV (reference sequence). Unmatched junction bases numbered 10, after V lost 6 bases and J lost 1 base. The CDR3 spans 18 residues. CDR3 sequence reads: CASRILAGGPWSYNEQFF. CDR3 in DNA: TGTGCCAGCAGGATCCTAGCGGGGGGGCCGTGGTCCTACAATGAGCAGTTCTTC.

This clone has just one count. The chain combines TRBV2 with TRBJ2-7; D ambiguous. The ends were cut back, 5 bases at V and 5 bases at J, with 13 bases in the middle. The CDR3 is made up of 13 amino acids. CDR1 is SNHLY, CDR2 FYNNEI, per germline. The CDR3 spells CASSLKITHEQYF. The DNA for the CDR3 is TGTGCCAGCAGTCTCAAGATAACCCACGAGCAGTACTTC.

The chain employs TRBV28 and TRBJ2-1; D is unresolved. Trimming cost V 2 bases and J 4 bases, with 6 bases left between them. The CDR3 is 13 residues long. CDR1 is MDHEN and CDR2 is SYDVKM in the germline V gene. The CDR3 protein is CASSLNQYNEQFF. CDR3 sequence (DNA): TGTGCCAGCAGTTTAAACCAATACAATGAGCAGTTCTTC.

This clone was recorded once. V gene TRBV4-1 combines with J gene TRBJ2-1, with a tentative D call TRBD2 (6 bases). Trimming stripped 1 base from V and 4 bases from J, with 14 bases between. This CDR3 has 16 residues. Looked up from germline, CDR1 is MGHRA and CDR2 is YSYEKL. CDR3 sequence reads: CASSQGWTGDYNEQFF. The CDR3 coding sequence is TGCGCCAGCAGCCAAGGGTGGACGGGGGATTACAATGAGCAGTTCTTC.

The chain joins TRBV6-5 to TRBJ2-2; TRBD1 aligns across 7 bases. The CDR3 is made up of 13 amino acids. Germline V CDR1 and CDR2: MNHEY, SVGAGI. V shed 7 bases, J shed 6 bases, and the junction held 5 bases outside the gene matches. CDR3 DNA sequence: TGTGCCAGCAAGACAGGGCAAGCCGGGGAGCTGTTTTTT. It translates to CASKTGQAGELFF.

This clone was detected once. The J gene is TRBJ1-4, the V gene TRBV5-6, with 8 positions matching TRBD1. J was trimmed by 7 bases and V by 0 bases; bases with no gene match: 8. Looked up from germline, CDR1 is SGHDT and CDR2 is YYEEEE. CDR3 size: 16 residues. CDR3 in DNA: TGTGCCAGCAGCTTGGGATCCGCAGGGGGCCTTGAAAAACTGTTTTTT. This encodes CASSLGSAGGLEKLFF.

The chain uses TRBV14 and TRBJ2-3, with TRBD2 identical over 10 bases. The CDR3 contains 20 residues. Germline lookup yields CDR1 SGHDN and CDR2 FVKESK. V was clipped by 2 bases and J by 3 bases; unmatched bases: 17. The CDR3 spells CASSQKVVWASGGRTDTQYF. CDR3 DNA sequence: TGTGCCAGCAGCCAAAAGGTGGTTTGGGCTAGCGGGGGAAGGACAGATACGCAGTATTTT.

V usage is TRBV5-4 and J usage is TRBJ1-2; no clear D gene. Per the germline V gene, CDR1 is SGHNT and CDR2 is YYREEE (reference sequence). Trimming left V 4 bases short and J 5 bases short, with 9 bases between. CDR3 length equals 12 residues. The CDR3 nucleotides are TGTGCCAGCAGCCCTGATGGATATGGCTACACCTTC. It yields the protein CASSPDGYGYTF. The variable domain in full, completed from reference TRBV5-4 and TRBJ1-2, reads ETGVTQSPTHLIKTRGQQVTLRCSSQSGHNTVSWYQQALGQGPQFIFQYYREEENGRGNFPPRFSGLQFPNYSSELNVNALELDDSALYLCASSPDGYGYTFGSGTRLTVV.

The chain joins TRBV19 to TRBJ1-5; 8 bases are a match to TRBD1. V was pared by 8 bases and J by 0 bases, with 6 bases of the junction left unmatched. The V gene's germline CDR1 is LNHDA and CDR2 SQIVND (reference sequence). The CDR3 extends over 15 amino acids. DNA for the CDR3: TGTGCCAGTGACAGGGGCACCCATAGCAATCAGCCCCAGCATTTT. As protein: CASDRGTHSNQPQHF. The complete variable domain, with remaining parts taken from reference TRBV19 and TRBJ1-5, reads DGGITQSPKYLFRKEGQNVTLSCEQNLNHDAMYWYRQDPGQGLRLIYYSQIVNDFQKGDIAEGYSVSREKKESFPLTVTSAQKNPTAFYLCASDRGTHSNQPQHFGDGTRLSIL.